This T cell receptor (beta chain) was identified in a study of T cell responses to AZD1222 COVID-19 vaccine. Study-wide points: Only five or six AZD1222 recipients were seropositive at baseline.

The protocol was immunoSEQ multiplex PCR, while the TCRdb copy is restricted to in-frame clones and leaves out a portion. The sample records about 86,000 clones, 89% being singletons. This clone was counted once. Its antigen is undetermined. Trimming took 5 bases from V and 4 from J; bases not matched to a gene: 0. From germline, CDR1 is MNHNY and CDR2 SVGAGI (reference sequence). The CDR3 is 15 residues long. The sample here was peripheral blood, taken on day 0 of AZD1222 vaccination. This TCR derives from an adult in good health. The chain recombines TRBV6-6 with TRBJ2-1; TRBD2 matches at 15 bases. The CDR3 DNA reads as TGTGCCAGCAGTGGGACTAGCGGGAGGTACAATGAGCAGTTCTTC. This encodes CASSGTSGRYNEQFF.